The 4 T cell receptor beta chains presented below share a single source sample, sequenced in a study of control samples from healthy donors and cancer patients. Sequencing used immunoSEQ multiplex PCR; TCRdb keeps in-frame clones, though not all of them. The data show 85,000 to 100,000 clones, 80% to 95% seen once. The sample taken for sequencing was blood. The receptor source for this set is a man younger than 35 in good health.

The chain carries TRBV4-1 and TRBJ2-7; possible D gene TRBD1, 6 bases. The CDR3 covers 15 residues. CDR1 is MGHRA and CDR2 is YSYEKL in the germline V gene. The V end was cut by 1 base, the J end by 3 bases, with 13 bases between. This CDR3 is CASSQAFRDNYEQYF. The CDR3 bases are TGCGCCAGCAGCCAAGCTTTCCGGGACAACTACGAGCAGTACTTC.

V usage is TRBV12-3 or TRBV12-4 and J usage is TRBJ1-1, with TRBD1 as a possible D gene (5 bases). The CDR3 runs 12 residues. Trimming stripped 6 bases from V and 6 bases from J, with 11 bases between. The CDR3 loop is CASSLGGSEAFF. The CDR3 DNA is TGTGCCAGCAGCCTTGGGGGGTCTGAAGCTTTCTTT.

The chain uses TRBV19 and TRBJ1-4; TRBD1 matches 8 bases. The CDR3 sequence is 16 residues long. The germline CDR1 and CDR2 sequences are LNHDA and SQIVND (reference sequence). V trimming: 3 bases; J trimming: 8 bases; junction bases outside the gene matches: 11. CDR3: CASSMYIGQGVEKLFF. The CDR3 nucleotides are TGTGCCAGTAGTATGTATATCGGACAGGGTGTGGAAAAACTGTTTTTT.

The rearrangement links TRBV14 to TRBJ2-5; 7 positions match TRBD1. The CDR3 loop spans 14 amino acids. The V and J ends lost 0 bases and 4 bases, in that order; junction bases with no gene match: 2. Germline CDR1 is SGHDN and CDR2 is FVKESK. The CDR3 is CASSQDRGPETQYF. The CDR3 nucleotides are TGTGCCAGCAGCCAAGATAGGGGGCCAGAGACCCAGTACTTC.